The sample holds a few counts of the clone carrying this T cell receptor beta chain. What it binds is not known. The CDR3 covers 16 residues. Germline V gives CDR1 MNHEY, CDR2 SVGEGT. With 5 bases clipped from V and 9 bases from J, the junction kept 9 bases outside the gene matches. Original processing methods: The distant-metastasis classifier for papillary thyroid cancer was built from CDR3 differences across clinicopathological groups. TCRdb re-clonotyped the PCR reads through MiXCR. What appears here as the V and J calls and clone size reflects TCRdb's work, not the paper's. Among about 28,000 clones listed, around 3.9% were seen once. This entry is derived from a study of metastatic and nonmetastatic thyroid tumors. Study results and caveats: Relative to benign nodules, malignant thyroid tumors were reportedly characterized by significantly elevated TCR beta diversity in blood and tumor.

Patients underwent thyroid surgery, and none had received any treatment before it. Sequencing was done on a sample of blood. The TCR sequence derives from a male donor with papillary thyroid cancer or a benign thyroid nodule (not recorded which). Some clones in this sample may be carry-over from other donors' samples. The chain uses TRBV6-2 or TRBV6-3 and TRBJ2-1; 14 bases match TRBD2. CDR3 region: CASSPRLAGGGGEQFF. For the CDR3, the DNA is TGTGCCAGCAGTCCCCGACTAGCGGGAGGGGGAGGTGAGCAGTTCTTC.